Listed below are T cell receptor beta chains from one sample, sequenced in a study of identical twins. A single record per CDR3 protein comes from TCRdb applying MiXCR to the 5' RACE reads. The sample yields roughly 1,500,000 distinct CDR3 sequences, about 32% seen once. Sequencing was performed on cord blood. These receptors were collected from a newborn girl in good health. Both conserved end residues are part of each CDR3. The D gene is left open where the match is weak. Part of the rows lack a size; the others show once, few, many or a class for expanded clones.

NA | TRBJ2-7 | TRBV12-3/TRBV12-4 | TRBD1 | TGTGCCAGCAGCCGGGTCACAGGGGGCCCGAACGAGCAGTACTTC | CASSRVTGGPNEQYF
NA | TRBJ2-1 | TRBV9 | TRBD2 | TGTGCCAGCAGCAAAGACAGGGGAAATACTAGCGGGAGGCGGAGGGAGCAGTTCTTC | CASSKDRGNTSGRRREQFF
NA | TRBJ1-5 | TRBV4-1 | NA | TGCGCCAGCAGCCATCACGGGATGAATCAGCCCCAGCATTTT | CASSHHGMNQPQHF
NA | TRBJ2-7 | TRBV2 | NA | TGTGCCAGCGGGCTAAGTGCGGGCTCCTACAATGAGCAGTACTTC | CASGLSAGSYNEQYF
NA | TRBJ2-7 | TRBV7-8 | NA | TGTGCCAGCGGGGGTGAGACGGGCTCCTACAATGAGCAGTACTTC | CASGGETGSYNEQYF
NA | TRBJ1-2 | TRBV5-6 | NA | TGTGCCAGCAGCTTGGCTGAGAGCTTACTCTATGGCTACACCTTC | CASSLAESLLYGYTF
NA | TRBJ1-2 | TRBV10-3 | NA | TGTGCCATCAGTGCCGGGACGGTCTATGGCTACACCTTC | CAISAGTVYGYTF
NA | TRBJ2-4 | TRBV20-1 | NA | TGTGGATCGGGGGATCCGATCCTCGTATCCAAAAACATTCAGTACTTC | CGSGDPILVSKNIQYF
NA | TRBJ1-2 | TRBV6-5 | NA | TGTGCCAGCAGTTACTCGATGGGAATCCGTAATCCGGGACACATTAACTATGGCTACACCTTC | CASSYSMGIRNPGHINYGYTF
NA | TRBJ2-3 | TRBV6-2/TRBV6-3 | NA | TGTGCCAGCAGTTACTTACTCCTCACAGATACGCAGTATTTT | CASSYLLLTDTQYF
once | TRBJ1-3 | TRBV12-3/TRBV12-4 | NA | TGTGCCAGCAGTTTAGCGCAAGGGGGTTCCATATATTTT | CASSLAQGGSIYF
NA | TRBJ2-3 | TRBV6-1 | NA | TGTGCCAGCAGTGCCGTACCCACCTCTAGCACAGATACGCAGTATTTT | CASSAVPTSSTDTQYF
NA | TRBJ2-7 | TRBV27 | TRBD2 | TGTGCCAGCAGTCCGGGACTAGATGTCGAGCAGTACTTC | CASSPGLDVEQYF
NA | TRBJ1-5 | TRBV20-1 | TRBD1 | TGCAGTGCTAGTCCAAACAGGGGCCGGTATAGCAATCAGCCCCAGCATTTT | CSASPNRGRYSNQPQHF
NA | TRBJ2-3 | TRBV21-1 | NA | TGTGCCAGCAGCCCTCAGGGGCGGGGGAGCACAGATACGCAGTATTTT | CASSPQGRGSTDTQYF
NA | TRBJ1-4 | TRBV12-3/TRBV12-4 | NA | TGTGCCAGCAGTCTAGCGGACTGGGAAAAACTGTTTTTT | CASSLADWEKLFF
few | TRBJ1-2 | TRBV12-3/TRBV12-4 | NA | TGTGCCAGCAGTTTAAACAGACGGACGGGCTACACCTTC | CASSLNRRTGYTF
few | TRBJ2-7 | TRBV28 | NA | TGTGCCAGCATGTTGGTAGGCTACGAGCAGTACTTC | CASMLVGYEQYF
many | TRBJ2-6 | TRBV2 | NA | TGTGCCAGCAGTGAAACAGGTTTCTCTGGGGCCAACGTCCTGACTTTC | CASSETGFSGANVLTF
NA | TRBJ2-7 | TRBV11-1 | TRBD1 | TGTGCCAGCAGCTTTGACAGGGGCCGAGGCGAGCAGTACTTC | CASSFDRGRGEQYF
NA | TRBJ1-2 | TRBV7-2 | NA | TGTGCCAGCAGCTTAACCCTACAGGCCCCTGGCTACACCTTC | CASSLTLQAPGYTF
few | TRBJ2-4 | TRBV3-1 | NA | TGTGCCAGCGGTCACTGGGGGGCCAAAAACATTCAGTACTTC | CASGHWGAKNIQYF
NA | TRBJ1-2 | TRBV20-1 | NA | TGCAGTGCTAGAAGGACGAACAGGGTCTATGGCTACACCTTC | CSARRTNRVYGYTF
few | TRBJ2-1 | TRBV20-1 | NA | TGCAGTGCTAGAGGGCCACTAGATGGGAATGAGCAGTTCTTC | CSARGPLDGNEQFF
NA | TRBJ1-2 | TRBV12-3/TRBV12-4 | TRBD1 | TGTGCCAGCAGTGACAGGGCTTGGTATGGCTACACCTTC | CASSDRAWYGYTF
NA | TRBJ1-4 | TRBV2 | NA | TGTGCCAGCAGTGAAAGGGGAAAACTGTTTTTT | CASSERGKLFF
few | TRBJ2-3 | TRBV20-1 | NA | TGCAGTTCTATGCGAGCAGATACGCAGTATTTT | CSSMRADTQYF
few | TRBJ2-7 | TRBV6-1 | NA | TGTGCCAGCACTGTGGCCTACGAGCAGTACTTC | CASTVAYEQYF
few | TRBJ2-3 | TRBV29-1 | NA | TGCAGCGTTGAAGGGGGCCTCACAGATACGCAGTATTTT | CSVEGGLTDTQYF
NA | TRBJ2-7 | TRBV29-1 | NA | TGCAGCGCCTGGGCGGGTAACCCCTACGAGCAGTACTTC | CSAWAGNPYEQYF
few | TRBJ2-5 | TRBV9 | NA | TGTGCCAGCAGCGCCAAGTACCCCTATTCTGGGAGCCAAGAGACCCAGTACTTC | CASSAKYPYSGSQETQYF
NA | TRBJ2-3 | TRBV7-2 | TRBD2 | TGTGCCAGCAGGGCTGGCCGCCTAGCGGGGGGGCTCATAGATACGCAGTATTTT | CASRAGRLAGGLIDTQYF
NA | TRBJ2-5 | TRBV5-5 | NA | TGTGCCAGCAGCTATCCACCCACAGGGTTTGGCGAGACCCAGTACTTC | CASSYPPTGFGETQYF
NA | TRBJ2-1 | TRBV29-1 | TRBD1 | TGCAGCGTCTCAGGGACAGTCAACAATGAGCAGTTCTTC | CSVSGTVNNEQFF
NA | TRBJ2-7 | TRBV20-1 | NA | TGCAGTGCTACCACAGGGCAAAGGCTGTACTACGAGCAGTACTTC | CSATTGQRLYYEQYF
NA | TRBJ1-6 | TRBV10-3 | TRBD1 | TGTGCCATCAGCCCAGACAGGGAGAGTTCACCCCCCCACTTT | CAISPDRESSPPHF
NA | TRBJ2-2 | TRBV20-1 | TRBD2 | TGCAGTGCTACTCTAGCGGGAGGGAACACCGGGGAGCTGTTTTTT | CSATLAGGNTGELFF
NA | TRBJ2-1 | TRBV20-1 | TRBD2 | TGCAGTGCTAGTCTCCAGCGGGACGGGTCGGAGTTCTTC | CSASLQRDGSEFF
NA | TRBJ1-6 | TRBV20-1 | TRBD1 | TGCAGTGCTAGTCCGGGACAGGATAATTCACCCCTCCACTTT | CSASPGQDNSPLHF
NA | TRBJ2-5 | TRBV20-1 | TRBD1 | TGCAGTGCTAGACCCCGACCAGCGGGACAGGGGGAGACCCAGTACTTC | CSARPRPAGQGETQYF
many | TRBJ2-7 | TRBV6-2/TRBV6-3 | TRBD1 | TGTGCCAGCAGCCAACGGGACAGATCCTACGAGCAGTACTTC | CASSQRDRSYEQYF
many | TRBJ2-1 | TRBV9 | TRBD1 | TGTGCCAGCAGCCTCCGGGACAGGGTTTACAATGAGCAGTTCTTC | CASSLRDRVYNEQFF
NA | TRBJ2-5 | TRBV2 | NA | TGTGCCAGCAGTGAGGGAGGGGGGCGATACAATGAGCAGTACTTC | CASSEGGGRYNEQYF
NA | TRBJ1-5 | TRBV20-1 | NA | TGCAGTGCTAGCCCCAGGGGTCAGCCCCAGCATTTT | CSASPRGQPQHF
NA | TRBJ2-1 | TRBV6-4 | NA | TGTGCCAGCAGTGACTCCGCGGGGCGCGTATACAATGGGCAGTTCTTC | CASSDSAGRVYNGQFF
NA | TRBJ1-5 | TRBV3-1 | NA | TGTGCCAGCAGCCTCCAGGGAATCAATCAGCCCCAGCATTTT | CASSLQGINQPQHF
few | TRBJ2-5 | TRBV6-5 | TRBD1 | TGTGCCAGCAGTTGGACCCGGGACAGCCCTCAAGAGACCCAGTACTTC | CASSWTRDSPQETQYF
few | TRBJ2-1 | TRBV10-3 | TRBD2 | TGTGCCATCAGTCGGGGGGGCCGGTACAATGAGCAGTTCTTC | CAISRGGRYNEQFF